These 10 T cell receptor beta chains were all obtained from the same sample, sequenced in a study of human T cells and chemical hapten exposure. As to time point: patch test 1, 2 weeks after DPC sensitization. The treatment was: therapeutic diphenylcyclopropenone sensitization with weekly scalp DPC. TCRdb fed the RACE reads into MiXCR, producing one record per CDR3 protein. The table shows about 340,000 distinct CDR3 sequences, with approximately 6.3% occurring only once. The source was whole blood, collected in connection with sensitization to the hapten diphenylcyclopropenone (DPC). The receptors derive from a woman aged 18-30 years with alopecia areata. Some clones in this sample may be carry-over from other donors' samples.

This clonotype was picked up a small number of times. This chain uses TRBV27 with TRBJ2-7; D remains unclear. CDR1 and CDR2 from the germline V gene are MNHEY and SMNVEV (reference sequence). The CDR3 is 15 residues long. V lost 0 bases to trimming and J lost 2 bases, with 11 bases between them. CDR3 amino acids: CASSLSRWEAYEQYF. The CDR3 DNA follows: TGTGCCAGCAGTTTATCGAGATGGGAAGCCTACGAGCAGTACTTC.

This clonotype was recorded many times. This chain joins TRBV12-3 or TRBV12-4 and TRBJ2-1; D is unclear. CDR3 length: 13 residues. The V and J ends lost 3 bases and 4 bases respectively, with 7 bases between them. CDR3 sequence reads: CASSFGDYNEQFF. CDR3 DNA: TGTGCCAGCAGTTTTGGGGATTACAATGAGCAGTTCTTC.

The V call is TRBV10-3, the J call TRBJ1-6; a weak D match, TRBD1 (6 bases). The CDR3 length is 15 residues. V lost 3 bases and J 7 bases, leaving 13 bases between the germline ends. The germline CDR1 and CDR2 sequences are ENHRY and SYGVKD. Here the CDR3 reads CAISEGGGQNSPLHF. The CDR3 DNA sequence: TGTGCCATCAGTGAAGGTGGCGGACAGAATTCACCCCTCCACTTT.

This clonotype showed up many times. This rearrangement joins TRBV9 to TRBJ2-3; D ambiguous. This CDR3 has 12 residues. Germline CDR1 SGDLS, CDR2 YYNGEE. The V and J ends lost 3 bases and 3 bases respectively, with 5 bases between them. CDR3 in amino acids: CASSGLTDTQYF. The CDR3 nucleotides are TGTGCCAGCAGCGGATTGACAGATACGCAGTATTTT.

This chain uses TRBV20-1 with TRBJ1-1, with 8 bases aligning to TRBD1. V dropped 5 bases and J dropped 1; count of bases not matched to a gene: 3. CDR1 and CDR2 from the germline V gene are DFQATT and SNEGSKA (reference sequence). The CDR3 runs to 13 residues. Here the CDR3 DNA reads TGCAGTGCTGGACAGGGACCGAACACTGAAGCTTTCTTT. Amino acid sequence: CSAGQGPNTEAFF.

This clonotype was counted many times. DNA of the CDR3: TGCAGTGCTAGGGGACAGACCTCCCGTCAGCCCCAGCATTTT. This translates into CSARGQTSRQPQHF. The rearrangement links TRBV20-1 to TRBJ1-5, with 7 bases identical to TRBD1. With V trimmed by 3 bases and J by 6 bases, 8 bases remained unmatched. The CDR3 sequence is 14 residues long. Germline V gives CDR1 DFQATT, CDR2 SNEGSKA (reference sequence).

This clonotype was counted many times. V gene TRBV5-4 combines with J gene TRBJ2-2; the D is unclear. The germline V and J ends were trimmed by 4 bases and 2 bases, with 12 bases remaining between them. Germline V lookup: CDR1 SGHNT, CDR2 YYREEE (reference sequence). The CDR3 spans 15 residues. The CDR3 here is CASSQDPKNTGELFF. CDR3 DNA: TGTGCCAGCAGCCAGGACCCCAAAAACACCGGGGAGCTGTTTTTT.

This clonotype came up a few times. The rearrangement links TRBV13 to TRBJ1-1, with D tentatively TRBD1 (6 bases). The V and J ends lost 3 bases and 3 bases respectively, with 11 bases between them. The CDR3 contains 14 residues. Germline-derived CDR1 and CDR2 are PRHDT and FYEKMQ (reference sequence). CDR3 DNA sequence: TGTGCCAGCAGCTTCCGGACAGAATACACTGAAGCTTTCTTT. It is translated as CASSFRTEYTEAFF.

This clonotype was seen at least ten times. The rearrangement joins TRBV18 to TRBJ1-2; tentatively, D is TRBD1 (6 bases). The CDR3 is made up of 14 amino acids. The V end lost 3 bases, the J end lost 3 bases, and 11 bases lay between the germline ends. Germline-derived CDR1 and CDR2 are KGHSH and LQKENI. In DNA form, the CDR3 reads TGTGCCAGCTCACCCGACAGGCGAGACTATGGCTACACCTTC. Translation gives CASSPDRRDYGYTF.

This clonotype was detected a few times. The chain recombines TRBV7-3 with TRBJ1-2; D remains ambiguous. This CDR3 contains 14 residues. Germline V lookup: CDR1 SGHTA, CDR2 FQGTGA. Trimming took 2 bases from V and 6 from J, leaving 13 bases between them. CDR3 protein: CASSLLAGVDGYTF. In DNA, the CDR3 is TGTGCCAGCAGCTTACTGGCAGGCGTGGATGGCTACACCTTC.